The clone carrying this TCR beta chain was counted many times. Its antigen is still unknown. Each CDR3 protein is one row after TCRdb ran MiXCR on the 5' RACE reads. Of around 30,000 distinct CDR3 sequences in the sample, approximately 5.5% were seen once. Time point given: blood at routine non-recurrence follow-up after resection. Researchers sequenced whole RNA taken from tumor, nontumor lung or frozen PBMC without sorting. The data originate from a study of spatial heterogeneity in lung cancer. Study overall: There were some 76 donors, all of them untreated patients with early-stage non-small cell lung cancer.

Germline CDR1 MNHEY, CDR2 SMNVEV (reference sequence). J lost 4 bases, V lost 6 bases, and 7 bases had no gene match. This CDR3 spans 15 amino acids. General study points: In blood, ubiquitous expanded tumor TCRs appeared more at resection than follow-up.

The chain couples TRBV27 to TRBJ1-2; 11 positions match TRBD1. The sequencing here drew on PBMCs, taken at follow-up. This TCR came from a male donor with early-stage non-small cell lung cancer. In DNA form, the CDR3 reads TGTGCCAGCAGCAAGGACAGGGGGCGCGTCTATGGCTACACCTTC. This gives the protein CASSKDRGRVYGYTF.